These T cell receptor beta chains were read from a single sample in a study of blood T cell repertoires in COVID-19. Method: immunoSEQ multiplex PCR; TCRdb's copy keeps in-frame clones and lacks some. The sample has approximately 200,000 clones, more than 75% seen once. The specimen was peripheral blood. These TCRs come from a man over 45 who had recovered from COVID-19. The conserved cysteine and the conserved F or W are not part of the CDR3 here.

TRBV6-6	TRBJ2-7	ASSNPLLGDDEQY
TRBV7-9	TRBJ2-7	ASSLGGTDTQY
TRBV18	TRBJ2-2	ASSPPGDWVVPGELF
TRBV10-3	TRBJ1-5	AIGATAETHQPQH
TRBV14	TRBJ1-1	ASSQESTGWDTEAF
TRBV27	TRBJ2-3	ASSLVRAGVGADTQY
TRBV6-1	TRBJ1-5	ASSGGDRGLSNQPQH
TRBV18	TRBJ2-7	ASSPWAGETYEQY
TRBV7-2	TRBJ2-1	ASRSAPSGIFWQF
TRBV19	TRBJ2-3	ASSSLAGKGDTQY
TRBV28	TRBJ1-3	ASSTAAGQGGNTIY
TRBV5-8	TRBJ2-3	ASSLLGTSVSSTDTQY
TRBV5-5	TRBJ2-7	ASSEDRLWEQY
TRBV28	TRBJ2-6	ASTRQSSGANVLT
TRBV27	TRBJ1-1	ASSLSGQGDTEAF
TRBV4-1	TRBJ2-7	ASSQDAGLVPEQY
TRBV5-5	TRBJ2-5	ASSFSRTARETQY
TRBV4-2	TRBJ1-5	ASSQGGTGFNQPQH
TRBV3-1/TRBV3-2	TRBJ1-1	ASSQAGGQREAF